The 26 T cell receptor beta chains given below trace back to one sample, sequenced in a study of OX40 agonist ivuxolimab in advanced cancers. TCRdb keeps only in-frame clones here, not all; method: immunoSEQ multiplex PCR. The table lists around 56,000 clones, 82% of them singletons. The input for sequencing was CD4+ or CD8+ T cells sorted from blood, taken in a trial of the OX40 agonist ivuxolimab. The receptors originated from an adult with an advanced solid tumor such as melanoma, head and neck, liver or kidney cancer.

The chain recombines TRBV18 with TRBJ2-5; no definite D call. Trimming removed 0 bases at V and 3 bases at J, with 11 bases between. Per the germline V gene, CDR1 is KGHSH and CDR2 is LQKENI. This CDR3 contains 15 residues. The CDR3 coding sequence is TGTGCCAGCTCACCACCGGTAAACCGGGAAGAGACCCAGTACTTC. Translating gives CASSPPVNREETQYF.

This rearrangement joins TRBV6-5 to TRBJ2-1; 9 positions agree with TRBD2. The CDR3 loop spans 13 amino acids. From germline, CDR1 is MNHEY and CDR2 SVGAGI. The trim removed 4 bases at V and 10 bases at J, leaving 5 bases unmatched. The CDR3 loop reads CASSFFLAGEQFF. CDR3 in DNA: TGTGCCAGCAGTTTTTTCCTAGCGGGAGAGCAGTTCTTC.

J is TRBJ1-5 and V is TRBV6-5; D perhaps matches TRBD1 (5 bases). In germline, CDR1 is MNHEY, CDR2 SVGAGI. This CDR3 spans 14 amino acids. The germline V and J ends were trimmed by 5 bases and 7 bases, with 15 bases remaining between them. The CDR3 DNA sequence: TGTGCCAGCAGTGAGGGATATCGGGGCCAGCCCCAGCATTTT. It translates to CASSEGYRGQPQHF.

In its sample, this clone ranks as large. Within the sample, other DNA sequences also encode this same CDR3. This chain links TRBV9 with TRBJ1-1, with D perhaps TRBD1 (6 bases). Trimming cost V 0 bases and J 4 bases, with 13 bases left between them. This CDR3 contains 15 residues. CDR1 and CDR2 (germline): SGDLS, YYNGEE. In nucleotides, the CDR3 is TGTGCCAGCAGCGTAGTTGGGGGGGCGGGCACTGAAGCTTTCTTT. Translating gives CASSVVGGAGTEAFF. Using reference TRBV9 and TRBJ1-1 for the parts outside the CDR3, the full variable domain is DSGVTQTPKHLITATGQRVTLRCSPRSGDLSVYWYQQSLDQGLQFLIQYYNGEERAKGNILERFSAQQFPDLHSELNLSSLELGDSALYFCASSVVGGAGTEAFFGQGTRLTVV.

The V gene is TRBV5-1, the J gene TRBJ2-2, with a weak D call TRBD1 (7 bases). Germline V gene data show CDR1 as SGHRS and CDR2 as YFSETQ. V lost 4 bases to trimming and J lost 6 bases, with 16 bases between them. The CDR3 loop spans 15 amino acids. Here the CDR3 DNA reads TGCGCCAGCAGCCCCCCCAGGGGGAGGTCCGGGGAGCTGTTTTTT. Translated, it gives CASSPPRGRSGELFF.

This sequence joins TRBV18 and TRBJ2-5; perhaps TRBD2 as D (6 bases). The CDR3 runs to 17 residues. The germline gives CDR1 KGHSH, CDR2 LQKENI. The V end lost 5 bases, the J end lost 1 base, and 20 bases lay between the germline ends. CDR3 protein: CASSSHAGLRRQETQYF. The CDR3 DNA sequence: TGTGCCAGCTCATCTCATGCCGGACTAAGACGCCAAGAGACCCAGTACTTC.

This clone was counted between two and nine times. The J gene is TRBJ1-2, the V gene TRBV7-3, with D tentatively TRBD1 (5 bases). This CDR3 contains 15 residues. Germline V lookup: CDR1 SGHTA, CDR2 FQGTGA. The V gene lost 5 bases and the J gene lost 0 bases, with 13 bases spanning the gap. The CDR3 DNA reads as TGTGCCAGCAGCCCAGTGGGGGAAGCTAACTATGGCTACACCTTC. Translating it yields CASSPVGEANYGYTF.

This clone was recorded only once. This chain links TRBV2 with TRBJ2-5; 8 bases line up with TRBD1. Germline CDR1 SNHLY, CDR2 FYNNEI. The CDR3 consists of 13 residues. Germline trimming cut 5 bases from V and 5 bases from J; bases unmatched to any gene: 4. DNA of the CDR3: TGTGCCAGCAGTACTAGGACAGGGGAGACCCAGTACTTC. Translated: CASSTRTGETQYF. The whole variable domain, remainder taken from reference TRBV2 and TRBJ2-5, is EPEVTQTPSHQVTQMGQEVILRCVPISNHLYFYWYRQILGQKVEFLVSFYNNEISEKSEIFDDQFSVERPDGSNFTLKIRSTKLEDSAMYFCASSTRTGETQYFGPGTRLLVL.

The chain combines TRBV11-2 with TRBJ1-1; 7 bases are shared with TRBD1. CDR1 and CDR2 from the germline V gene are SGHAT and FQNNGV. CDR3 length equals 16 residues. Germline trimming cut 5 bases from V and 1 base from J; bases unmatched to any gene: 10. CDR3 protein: CASSPRQGSSNTEAFF. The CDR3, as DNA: TGTGCCAGCAGCCCTCGACAGGGCAGTTCGAACACTGAAGCTTTCTTT.

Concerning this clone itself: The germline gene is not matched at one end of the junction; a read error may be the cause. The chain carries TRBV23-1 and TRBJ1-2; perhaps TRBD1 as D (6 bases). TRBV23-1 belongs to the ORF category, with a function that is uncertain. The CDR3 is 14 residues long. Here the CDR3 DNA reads TGCGCCAGCACTCAACAGGGTTTTGCCTATGGCTACACCTTC. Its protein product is CASTQQGFAYGYTF.

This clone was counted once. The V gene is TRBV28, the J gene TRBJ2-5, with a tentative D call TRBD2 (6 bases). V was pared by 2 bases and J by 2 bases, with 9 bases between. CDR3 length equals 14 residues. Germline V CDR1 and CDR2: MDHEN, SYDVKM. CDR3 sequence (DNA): TGTGCCAGCAGTTTAAGCGGGTGGCAAGAGACCCAGTACTTC. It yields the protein CASSLSGWQETQYF.

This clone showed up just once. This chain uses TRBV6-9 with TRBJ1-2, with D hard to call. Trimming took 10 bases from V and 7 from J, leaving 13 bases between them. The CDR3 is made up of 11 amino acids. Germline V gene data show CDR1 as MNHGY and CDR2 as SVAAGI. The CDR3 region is CATGVGFGYTF. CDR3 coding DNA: TGTGCCACAGGTGTAGGATTTGGCTACACCTTC.

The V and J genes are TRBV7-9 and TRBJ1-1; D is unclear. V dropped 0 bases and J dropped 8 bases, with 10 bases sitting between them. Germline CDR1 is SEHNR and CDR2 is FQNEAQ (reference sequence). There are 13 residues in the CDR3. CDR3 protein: CASSLADGREAFF. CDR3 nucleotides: TGTGCCAGCAGCTTAGCGGACGGTCGAGAAGCTTTCTTT.

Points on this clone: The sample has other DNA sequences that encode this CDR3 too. The CDR3 DNA sequence: TGCGCCAGCAGTGGTAAGGGTACCTCCTACAATGAGCAGTTCTTC. The encoded protein is CASSGKGTSYNEQFF. The V gene is TRBV10-2, the J gene TRBJ2-1; D remains ambiguous. This CDR3 has 15 amino acids. Germline values: CDR1 WSHSY, CDR2 SAAADI. The V gene lost 4 bases and the J gene lost 0 bases, with 10 bases spanning the gap.

The CDR3 nucleotides read TGTGCCAGTAGTATAGCCCTCGACAGGGCCTACTATGGCTACACCTTC. Translated: CASSIALDRAYYGYTF. The V call is TRBV19, the J call TRBJ1-2; TRBD1 agrees at 7 bases. The germline gives CDR1 LNHDA, CDR2 SQIVND (reference sequence). CDR3 length equals 16 residues. V trimming: 1 base; J trimming: 3 bases; junction bases outside the gene matches: 8. Together with reference TRBV19 and TRBJ1-2, the CDR3 gives the full variable domain: DGGITQSPKYLFRKEGQNVTLSCEQNLNHDAMYWYRQDPGQGLRLIYYSQIVNDFQKGDIAEGYSVSREKKESFPLTVTSAQKNPTAFYLCASSIALDRAYYGYTFGSGTRLTVV.

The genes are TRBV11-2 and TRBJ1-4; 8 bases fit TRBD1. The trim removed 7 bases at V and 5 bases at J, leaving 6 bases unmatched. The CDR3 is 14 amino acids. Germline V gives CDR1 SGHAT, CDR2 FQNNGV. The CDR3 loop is CASTRGLGNEKLFF. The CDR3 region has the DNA TGTGCCAGCACCAGGGGGCTGGGGAATGAAAAACTGTTTTTT.

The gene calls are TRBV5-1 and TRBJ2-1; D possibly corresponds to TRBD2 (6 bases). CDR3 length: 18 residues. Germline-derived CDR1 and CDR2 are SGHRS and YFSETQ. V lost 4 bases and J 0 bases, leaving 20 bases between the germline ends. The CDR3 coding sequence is TGCGCCAGCAGCGGGCACGGGACTTCCCAGCTCTCCTACAATGAGCAGTTCTTC. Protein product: CASSGHGTSQLSYNEQFF.

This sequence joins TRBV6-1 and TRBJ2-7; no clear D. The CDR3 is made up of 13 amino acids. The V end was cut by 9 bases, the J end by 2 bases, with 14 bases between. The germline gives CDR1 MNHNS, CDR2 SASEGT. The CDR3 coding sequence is TGTGCCAGTATTTGGCAGGCCACCTACGAGCAGTACTTC. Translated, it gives CASIWQATYEQYF.

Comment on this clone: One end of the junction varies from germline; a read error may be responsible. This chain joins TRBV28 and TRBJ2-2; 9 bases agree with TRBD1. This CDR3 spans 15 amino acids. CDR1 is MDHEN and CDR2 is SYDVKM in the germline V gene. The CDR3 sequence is CASNLYRGLVGELFF. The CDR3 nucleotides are TGTGCCAGCAATTTATACAGGGGGCTCGTCGGGGAGCTGTTTTTT. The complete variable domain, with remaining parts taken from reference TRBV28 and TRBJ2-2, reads DVKVTQSSRYLVKRTGEKVFLECVQDMDHENMFWYRQDPGLGLRLIYFSYDVKMKEKGDIPEGYSVSREKKERFSLILESASTNQTSMYLCASNLYRGLVGELFFGEGSRLTVL.

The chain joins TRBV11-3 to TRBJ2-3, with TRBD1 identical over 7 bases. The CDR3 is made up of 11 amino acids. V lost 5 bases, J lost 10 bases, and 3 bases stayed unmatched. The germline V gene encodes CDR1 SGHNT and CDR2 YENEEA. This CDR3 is CASSLGTAQYF. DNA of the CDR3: TGTGCCAGCAGCCTCGGGACAGCGCAGTATTTT.

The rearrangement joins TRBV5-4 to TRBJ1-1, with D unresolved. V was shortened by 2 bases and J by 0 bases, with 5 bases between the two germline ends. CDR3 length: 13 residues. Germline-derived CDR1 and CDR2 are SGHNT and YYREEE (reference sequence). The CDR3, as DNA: TGTGCCAGCAGCTTTCGGTTGAACACTGAAGCTTTCTTT. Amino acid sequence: CASSFRLNTEAFF.

This CDR3 reads CAWSAPDRAADTIYF. In nucleotides, the CDR3 is TGTGCCTGGAGTGCCCCGGACAGGGCTGCGGACACCATATATTTT. J is TRBJ1-3 and V is TRBV30; TRBD1 agrees at 8 bases. Looked up from germline, CDR1 is GTSNPN and CDR2 is SVGIG (reference sequence). V lost 1 base and J lost 8; bases outside the gene matches: 10. The CDR3 is 15 amino acids.

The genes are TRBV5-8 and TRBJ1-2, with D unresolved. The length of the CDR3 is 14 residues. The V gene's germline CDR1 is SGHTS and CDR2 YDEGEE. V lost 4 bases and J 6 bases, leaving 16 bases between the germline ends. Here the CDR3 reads CASSAGPVVNGYTF. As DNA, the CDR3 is TGTGCCAGCAGCGCCGGACCCGTAGTAAATGGCTACACCTTC. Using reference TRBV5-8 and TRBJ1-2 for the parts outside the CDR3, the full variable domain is EAGVTQSPTHLIKTRGQQATLRCSPISGHTSVYWYQQALGLGLQFLLWYDEGEERNRGNFPPRFSGRQFPNYSSELNVNALELEDSALYLCASSAGPVVNGYTFGSGTRLTVV.

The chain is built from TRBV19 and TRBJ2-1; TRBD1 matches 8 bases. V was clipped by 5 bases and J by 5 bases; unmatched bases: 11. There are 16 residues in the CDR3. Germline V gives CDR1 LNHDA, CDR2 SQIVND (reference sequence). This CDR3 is CASSDGDRRGDNEQFF. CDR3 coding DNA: TGTGCCAGTAGTGATGGGGACAGGCGAGGCGACAATGAGCAGTTCTTC. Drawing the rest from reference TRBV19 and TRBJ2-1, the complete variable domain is DGGITQSPKYLFRKEGQNVTLSCEQNLNHDAMYWYRQDPGQGLRLIYYSQIVNDFQKGDIAEGYSVSREKKESFPLTVTSAQKNPTAFYLCASSDGDRRGDNEQFFGPGTRLTVL.

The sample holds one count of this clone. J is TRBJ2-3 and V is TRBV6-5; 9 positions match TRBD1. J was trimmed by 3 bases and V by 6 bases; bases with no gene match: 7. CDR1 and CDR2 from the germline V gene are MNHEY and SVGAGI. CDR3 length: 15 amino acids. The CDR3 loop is CASRPGQGRTDTQYF. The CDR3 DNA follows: TGTGCCAGCAGGCCGGGACAGGGTCGTACAGATACGCAGTATTTT.

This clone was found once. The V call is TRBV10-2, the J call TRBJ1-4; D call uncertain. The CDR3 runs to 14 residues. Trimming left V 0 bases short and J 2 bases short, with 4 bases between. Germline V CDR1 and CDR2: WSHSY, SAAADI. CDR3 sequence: CASSESLTNEKLFF. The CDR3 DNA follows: TGCGCCAGCAGTGAGTCGCTGACTAATGAAAAACTGTTTTTT.